This T cell receptor beta chain comes out of a study of regulatory T cells in long-lasting Graves disease. Time point: newly diagnosed GD, antithyroid drugs for less than 3 months. PBMC RNA was the source of the TCR library. All patients originated from an endocrinology department located in Xi'an, China. There are 13 residues in the CDR3. Germline V lookup: CDR1 MNHNS, CDR2 SASEGT. According to the study, TCR beta libraries were built with iRepertoire HTBI primers and CDR3-region Arm-PCR. TCRdb fed the multiplex PCR reads into MiXCR, producing one record per CDR3 protein. The sample records around 250,000 distinct CDR3 sequences, about 17% being singletons. Comments on this clonotype: Compared with germline, one end of the junction differs, possibly owing to a read error.

This same sample was also part of a study on T cells in Graves' hyperthyroidism and ophthalmopathy.

This chain links TRBV6-1 with TRBJ2-7, with 7 bases fitting TRBD1. Sequencing used peripheral blood mononuclear cells (PBMCs), obtained at new diagnosis, from a patient treated with antithyroid drugs. The TCR comes from a woman aged 25 to 39 with Graves disease. CDR3 in amino acids: CTSSEAPPGQGDF. CDR3 coding DNA: TGTACCAGCAGTGAAGCGCCACCGGGGCAGGGGGACTTC.